This T cell receptor (beta chain) comes out of a study of post-analysis software for immune sequencing data. Study overall: Both relapsing-remitting and secondary progressive multiple sclerosis featured among the disease courses, as did progressive-relapsing multiple sclerosis. Points from the study as a whole: Samples prepared in the same batch strongly co-clustered by F measure. Five TRBV segments (TRBV5-6, TRBV5-1 and TRBV20-1 among them) occurred more frequently in patients than in controls. Controls had significantly higher normalized Chao1 diversity than multiple sclerosis patients.

In its sample, this clonotype was seen a few times. Antigen unknown. Built from TCR beta cDNA, the libraries had unique molecular identifiers in them. It was from approximately 0.91 to 9.4 million T cells that about half a million cDNA molecules came. TCRdb re-called the PCR reads through MiXCR, storing one row per CDR3 protein. The sample gives about 760,000 distinct CDR3 sequences, just under 30% of which show up once; around 0.6% is in the top ten. CDR1 and CDR2 (germline): SGDLS, YYNGEE. The CDR3 spans 17 residues. Trimming cost V 6 bases and J 8 bases, with 27 bases left between them. Material: blood. The receptor was derived from a girl aged 5 to 17 with multiple sclerosis. The V and J genes are TRBV9 and TRBJ2-1, with TRBD1 as a possible D gene (7 bases). CDR3 amino acids: CASTKHDPRQGLDEQFF. CDR3 coding DNA: TGTGCCAGCACCAAACACGACCCGAGACAGGGACTCGATGAGCAGTTCTTC.